The 20 T cell receptor beta chains presented below share a single source sample, sequenced in a study of control samples from healthy donors and cancer patients. This table comes from immunoSEQ multiplex PCR, and its TCRdb copy is limited to in-frame clones, with some not included. The repertoire consists of some 140,000 clones, with around nine tenths occurring once and the leading ten covering just over 7.5%. Sequenced: PBMCs. The receptors derive from a man aged 45-65 years with head and neck cancer.

V usage is TRBV28 and J usage is TRBJ1-5; D is uncertain. This CDR3 comprises 12 residues. Germline CDR1 reads MDHEN; CDR2 reads SYDVKM. The germline V and J ends were trimmed by 2 bases and 9 bases, with 8 bases remaining between them. The CDR3, as DNA: TGTGCCAGCAGTTTAGGCTCCGGGCCCCAGCATTTT. Translation gives CASSLGSGPQHF.

V usage is TRBV7-9 and J usage is TRBJ2-2; no firm D call. This CDR3 comprises 13 residues. Trimming stripped 8 bases from V and 0 bases from J, with 7 bases between. Germline lookup yields CDR1 SEHNR and CDR2 FQNEAQ (reference sequence). This CDR3 reads CASRIANTGELFF. CDR3 coding DNA: TGTGCCAGCCGGATAGCGAACACCGGGGAGCTGTTTTTT.

This clone was recorded a few times. V gene TRBV6-4 combines with J gene TRBJ1-5; 9 positions agree with TRBD1. The CDR3 sequence is 16 residues long. With 6 bases clipped from V and 4 bases from J, the junction kept 10 bases outside the gene matches. CDR1 and CDR2 from the germline V gene are MRHNA and SNTAGT. CDR3 region: CASSPTGGAGNQPQHF. The DNA for the CDR3 is TGTGCCAGCAGCCCAACAGGGGGCGCGGGGAATCAGCCCCAGCATTTT.

The chain combines TRBV6-5 with TRBJ2-6; D perhaps matches TRBD1 (6 bases). V lost 4 bases and J lost 4, with 14 bases in between. Germline CDR1 MNHEY, CDR2 SVGAGI. This CDR3 contains 16 residues. CDR3 residues: CASSLTMGAGANVLTF. The CDR3, as DNA: TGTGCCAGCAGTTTGACAATGGGGGCAGGGGCCAACGTCCTGACTTTC.

The chain combines TRBV6-1 with TRBJ1-2, with 8 bases matching TRBD1. This CDR3 region has 15 residues. The junction had 8 bases not matched to a gene; V was cut back by 0 bases and J by 8 bases. CDR1 and CDR2 (germline): MNHNS, SASEGT. In nucleotides, the CDR3 is TGTGCCAGCAGTGAAGCGTGGCAGGGGGCACTAGGCTACACCTTC. It codes for CASSEAWQGALGYTF.

This chain uses TRBV18 with TRBJ2-1; 7 bases line up with TRBD2. The CDR3 sequence is 14 residues long. With V trimmed by 4 bases and J by 3 bases, 3 bases remained unmatched. Germline CDR1 reads KGHSH; CDR2 reads LQKENI. The CDR3 region is CASSQLALYNEQFF. The CDR3 DNA reads as TGTGCCAGCTCACAACTAGCGCTCTACAATGAGCAGTTCTTC.

The chain employs TRBV2 and TRBJ1-2; D is perhaps TRBD1 (6 bases). CDR1 is SNHLY, CDR2 FYNNEI, per germline. The CDR3 loop spans 13 amino acids. V was shortened by 5 bases and J by 8 bases, with 15 bases between the two germline ends. The CDR3, as DNA: TGTGCCAGCAGTCCACTACAGGGAGGAGGCTACACCTTC. It codes for CASSPLQGGGYTF.

This clone showed up just once. The gene calls are TRBV7-7 and TRBJ2-5; TRBD2 aligns across 10 bases. The CDR3 has 15 amino acids. V was pared by 5 bases and J by 4 bases, with 7 bases of the junction left unmatched. In germline, CDR1 is SSHAT, CDR2 FNYEAQ (reference sequence). CDR3: CASSTSGGAAETQYF. As DNA, the CDR3 is TGTGCCAGCAGCACCAGCGGGGGGGCGGCAGAGACCCAGTACTTC.

This clone occurred once. The V and J genes are TRBV28 and TRBJ1-2; D not certain. The CDR3 contains 16 residues. Germline CDR1 and CDR2: MDHEN and SYDVKM. Trimming shortened V by 7 bases and J by 5 bases, and 23 bases separated the two germline ends. In nucleotides, the CDR3 is TGTGCCAGCACCGGGTCCCTCCCGACACTCGAATATGGCTACACCTTC. Its protein product is CASTGSLPTLEYGYTF.

The chain is built from TRBV9 and TRBJ2-3; D remains ambiguous. The V gene lost 0 bases and the J gene lost 0 bases, with 8 bases spanning the gap. Germline CDR1 and CDR2: SGDLS and YYNGEE. The CDR3 consists of 15 residues. CDR3 bases: TGTGCCAGCAGCGTAGGCGGATCTAGCACAGATACGCAGTATTTT. Translation: CASSVGGSSTDTQYF.

A word on this clone: Other DNA sequences of this sample code for an identical CDR3. This chain links TRBV7-2 with TRBJ2-3; TRBD2 is a possible D gene (6 bases). From germline, CDR1 is SGHTA and CDR2 FQGNSA. Trimming removed 1 base at V and 4 bases at J, with 6 bases between. This CDR3 region has 13 residues. The CDR3 here is CASSLGGADTQYF. CDR3 DNA sequence: TGTGCCAGCAGCTTAGGGGGGGCAGATACGCAGTATTTT.

The rearrangement uses TRBV5-1 and TRBJ1-1, with D possibly matching TRBD1 (5 bases). Germline V CDR1 and CDR2: SGHRS, YFSETQ. The CDR3 is 15 residues long. V was clipped by 0 bases and J by 1 base, with 10 bases between them. The CDR3 DNA is TGCGCCAGCAGCTTGGGTTTAAGGGGGAACACTGAAGCTTTCTTT. Protein sequence: CASSLGLRGNTEAFF.

The J gene is TRBJ2-3, the V gene TRBV7-8; perhaps TRBD2 as D (5 bases). The V end lost 3 bases, the J end lost 6 bases, and 19 bases lay between the germline ends. The germline gives CDR1 SGHVS, CDR2 FQNEAQ. The CDR3 spans 16 residues. The CDR3 loop reads CASSLRRIDGGDTQYF. CDR3 coding DNA: TGTGCCAGCAGCTTGAGGAGGATCGATGGTGGGGATACGCAGTATTTT.

The chain is built from TRBV6-6 and TRBJ2-7; no reliable D call. CDR3 length: 11 amino acids. Trimming pared 2 bases from V and 5 bases from J, leaving 4 bases between. The germline V gene encodes CDR1 MNHNY and CDR2 SVGAGI (reference sequence). The CDR3 nucleotides are TGTGCCAGCAGTTACGTAAACGAGCAGTACTTC. Residues: CASSYVNEQYF.

The chain has TRBV19 and TRBJ2-6; 12 bases agree with TRBD1. V was pared by 3 bases and J by 0 bases, with 9 bases of the junction left unmatched. In germline, CDR1 is LNHDA, CDR2 SQIVND (reference sequence). CDR3 size: 20 residues. CDR3 in amino acids: CASSMEGTGGINSGANVLTF. The DNA for the CDR3 is TGTGCCAGTAGTATGGAGGGGACAGGGGGCATCAACTCTGGGGCCAACGTCCTGACTTTC.

This chain joins TRBV24-1 and TRBJ2-3; D gene unclear. V was cut by 0 bases and J by 4 bases, with 4 bases left in between. Per the germline V gene, CDR1 is KGHDR and CDR2 is SFDVKD. This CDR3 is built from 13 residues. In nucleotides, the CDR3 is TGTGCCACCAGTGATTTGCTTCCAGATACGCAGTATTTT. It specifies CATSDLLPDTQYF.

The rearrangement joins TRBV24-1 to TRBJ2-5; maybe TRBD2 (5 bases). The V gene lost 2 bases and the J gene lost 2 bases, with 8 bases spanning the gap. From germline, CDR1 is KGHDR and CDR2 SFDVKD. The CDR3 consists of 14 residues. CDR3 in amino acids: CATSDSSLQETQYF. The CDR3, as DNA: TGTGCCACCAGTGATTCTAGCTTACAAGAGACCCAGTACTTC.

The genes are TRBV5-6 and TRBJ1-4; D not certain. V lost 4 bases to trimming and J lost 3 bases, with 7 bases between them. Germline CDR1 reads SGHDT; CDR2 reads YYEEEE. The CDR3 sequence is 13 residues long. The CDR3 sequence is CASSPVANEKLFF. CDR3 coding DNA: TGTGCCAGCAGCCCAGTGGCTAATGAAAAACTGTTTTTT.

This chain links TRBV5-1 with TRBJ2-7, with D uncertain. There are 14 residues in the CDR3. CDR1 and CDR2 (germline): SGHRS, YFSETQ. V was shortened by 0 bases and J by 1 base, with 8 bases between the two germline ends. CDR3 nucleotides: TGCGCCAGCAGCTTGGCTCTGGGTTCCTACGAGCAGTACTTC. It yields the protein CASSLALGSYEQYF.

V usage is TRBV5-1 and J usage is TRBJ2-5, with D unclear. This CDR3 has 10 amino acids. V was cut by 6 bases and J by 4 bases, with 4 bases left in between. Germline loops: CDR1 SGHRS, CDR2 YFSETQ. For the CDR3, the DNA is TGCGCCAGCAAAGGAGAGACCCAGTACTTC. Translated: CASKGETQYF.